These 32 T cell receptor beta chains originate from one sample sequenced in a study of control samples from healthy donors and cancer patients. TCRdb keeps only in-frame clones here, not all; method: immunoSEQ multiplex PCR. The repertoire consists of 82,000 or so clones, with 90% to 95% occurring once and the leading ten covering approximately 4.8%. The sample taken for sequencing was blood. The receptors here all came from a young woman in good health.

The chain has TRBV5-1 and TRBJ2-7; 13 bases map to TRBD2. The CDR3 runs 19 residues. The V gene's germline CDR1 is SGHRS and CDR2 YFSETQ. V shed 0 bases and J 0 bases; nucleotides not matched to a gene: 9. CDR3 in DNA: TGCGCCAGCAGCTTGGACGGACTAGCGGGAGTGGGTGGCTCCTACGAGCAGTACTTC. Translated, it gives CASSLDGLAGVGGSYEQYF.

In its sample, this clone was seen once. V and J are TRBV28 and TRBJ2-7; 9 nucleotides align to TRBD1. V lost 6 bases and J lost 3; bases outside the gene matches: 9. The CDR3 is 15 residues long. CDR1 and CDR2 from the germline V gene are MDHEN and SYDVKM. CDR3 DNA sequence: TGTGCCAGCAGGTTGACACCGACAGGGGGCTACGAGCAGTACTTC. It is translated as CASRLTPTGGYEQYF.

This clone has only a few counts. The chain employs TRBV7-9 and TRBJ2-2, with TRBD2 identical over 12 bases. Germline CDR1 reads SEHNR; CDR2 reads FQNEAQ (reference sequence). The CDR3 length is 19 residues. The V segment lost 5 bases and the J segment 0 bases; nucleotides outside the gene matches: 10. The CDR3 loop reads CASSPRLAGAVANTGELFF. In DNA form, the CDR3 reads TGTGCCAGCAGCCCCAGACTAGCGGGAGCAGTCGCGAACACCGGGGAGCTGTTTTTT.

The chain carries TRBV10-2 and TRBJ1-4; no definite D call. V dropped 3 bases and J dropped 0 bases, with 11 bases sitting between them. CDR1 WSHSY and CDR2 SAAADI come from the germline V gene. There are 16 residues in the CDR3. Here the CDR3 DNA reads TGCGCCAGCAGTGATAGGCGGGGTTCAACTAATGAAAAACTGTTTTTT. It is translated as CASSDRRGSTNEKLFF.

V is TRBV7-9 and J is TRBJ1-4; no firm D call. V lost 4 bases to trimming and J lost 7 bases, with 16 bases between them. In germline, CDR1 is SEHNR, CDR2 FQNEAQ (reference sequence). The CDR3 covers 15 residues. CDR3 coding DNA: TGTGCCAGCAGCTCCACTGAGGGAAGGGCTGAAAAACTGTTTTTT. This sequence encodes CASSSTEGRAEKLFF. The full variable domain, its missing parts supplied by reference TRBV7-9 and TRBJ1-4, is DTGVSQNPRHKITKRGQNVTFRCDPISEHNRLYWYRQTLGQGPEFLTYFQNEAQLEKSRLLSDRFSAERPKGSFSTLEIQRTEQGDSAMYLCASSSTEGRAEKLFFGSGTQLSVL.

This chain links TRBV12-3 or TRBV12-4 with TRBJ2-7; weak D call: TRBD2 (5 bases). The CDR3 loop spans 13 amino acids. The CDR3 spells CASRRREGYEQYF. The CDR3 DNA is TGTGCAAGCCGCAGGAGAGAGGGCTACGAGCAGTACTTC.

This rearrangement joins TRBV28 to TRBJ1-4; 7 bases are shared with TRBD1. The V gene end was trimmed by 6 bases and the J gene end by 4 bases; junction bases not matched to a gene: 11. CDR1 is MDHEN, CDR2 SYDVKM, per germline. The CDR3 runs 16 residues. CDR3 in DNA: TGTGCCAGCAGACTGGAAGGGGGCGCGAATAATGAAAAACTGTTTTTT. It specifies CASRLEGGANNEKLFF.

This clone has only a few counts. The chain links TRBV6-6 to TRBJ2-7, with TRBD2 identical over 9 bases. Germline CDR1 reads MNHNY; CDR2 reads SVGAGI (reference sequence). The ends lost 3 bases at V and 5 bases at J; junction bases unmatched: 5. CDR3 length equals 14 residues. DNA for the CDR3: TGTGCCAGCAGTTATAGTGCTAGCGGGGACGAGCAGTACTTC. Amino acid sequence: CASSYSASGDEQYF.

CDR3 amino acids: CASGTRRYNEQFF. The CDR3 nucleotides are TGTGCCAGCGGCACCCGACGATACAATGAGCAGTTCTTC. This rearrangement joins TRBV27 to TRBJ2-1; no reliable D call. This CDR3 comprises 13 residues. The V and J ends lost 8 bases and 4 bases respectively, with 12 bases between them. Germline V gives CDR1 MNHEY, CDR2 SMNVEV (reference sequence).

The CDR3 region is CASSFRGGIQYF. For the CDR3, the DNA is TGTGCCAGCAGTTTCAGGGGCGGCATTCAGTACTTC. The chain carries TRBV27 and TRBJ2-4; D possibly corresponds to TRBD1 (6 bases). The germline V gene has CDR1 MNHEY and CDR2 SMNVEV (reference sequence). Trimming left V 3 bases short and J 9 bases short, with 9 bases between. The CDR3 is 12 amino acids.

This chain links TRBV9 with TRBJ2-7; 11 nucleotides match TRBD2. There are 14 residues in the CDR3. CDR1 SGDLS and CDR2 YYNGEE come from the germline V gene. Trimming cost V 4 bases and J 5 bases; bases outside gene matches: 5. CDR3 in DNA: TGTGCCAGCAGCACAGGACTAGCGGGCAACGAGCAGTACTTC. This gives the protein CASSTGLAGNEQYF.

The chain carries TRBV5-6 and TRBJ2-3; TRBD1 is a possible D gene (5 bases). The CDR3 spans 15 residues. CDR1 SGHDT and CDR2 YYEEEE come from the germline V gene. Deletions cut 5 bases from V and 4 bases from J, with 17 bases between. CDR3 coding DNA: TGTGCCAGCAGAACGGCTGGGGCCGTTTCAGATACGCAGTATTTT. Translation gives CASRTAGAVSDTQYF.

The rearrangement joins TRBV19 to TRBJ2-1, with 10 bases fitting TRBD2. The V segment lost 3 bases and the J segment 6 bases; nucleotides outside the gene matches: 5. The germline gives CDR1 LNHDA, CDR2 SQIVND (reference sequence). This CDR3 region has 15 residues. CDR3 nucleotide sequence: TGTGCCAGTAGTATCTCGAGCGGGGGGGGCAATGAGCAGTTCTTC. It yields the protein CASSISSGGGNEQFF.

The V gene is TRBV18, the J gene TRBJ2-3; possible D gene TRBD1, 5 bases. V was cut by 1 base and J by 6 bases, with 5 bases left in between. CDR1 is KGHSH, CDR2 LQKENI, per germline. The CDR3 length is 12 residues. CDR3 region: CASSPQGDTQYF. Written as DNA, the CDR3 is TGTGCCAGCTCACCACAGGGGGATACGCAGTATTTT.

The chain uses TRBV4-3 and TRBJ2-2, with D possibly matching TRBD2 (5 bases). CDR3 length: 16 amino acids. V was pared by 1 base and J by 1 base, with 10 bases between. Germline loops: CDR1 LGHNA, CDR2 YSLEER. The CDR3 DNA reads TGCGCCAGCAGCCAAGTAGGAGAGGGGAACACCGGGGAGCTGTTTTTT. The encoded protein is CASSQVGEGNTGELFF.

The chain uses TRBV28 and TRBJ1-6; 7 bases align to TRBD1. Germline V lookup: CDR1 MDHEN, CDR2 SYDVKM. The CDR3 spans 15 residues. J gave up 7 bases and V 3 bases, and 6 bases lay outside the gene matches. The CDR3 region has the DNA TGTGCCAGCAGTTTTTCGGCAGGGGGAAATTCACCCCTCCACTTT. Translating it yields CASSFSAGGNSPLHF.

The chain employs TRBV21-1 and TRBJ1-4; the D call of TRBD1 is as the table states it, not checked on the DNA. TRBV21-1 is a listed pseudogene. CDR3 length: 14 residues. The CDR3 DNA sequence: TGTGCCGGGATAGGACAGCCTGTTAATGAAAAACTGTTTTTT. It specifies CAGIGQPVNEKLFF.

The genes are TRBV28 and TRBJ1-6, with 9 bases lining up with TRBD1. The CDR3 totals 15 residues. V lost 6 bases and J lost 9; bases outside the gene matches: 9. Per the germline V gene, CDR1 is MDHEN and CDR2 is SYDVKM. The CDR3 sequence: CASSGSGTGRSPLHF. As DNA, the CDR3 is TGTGCCAGCAGCGGATCCGGGACAGGGCGTTCACCCCTCCACTTT.

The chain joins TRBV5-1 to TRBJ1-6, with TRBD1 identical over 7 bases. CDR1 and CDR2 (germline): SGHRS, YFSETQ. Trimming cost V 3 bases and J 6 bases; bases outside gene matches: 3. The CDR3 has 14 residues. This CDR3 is CASSYGTANSPLHF. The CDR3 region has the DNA TGCGCCAGCAGCTACGGGACAGCTAATTCACCCCTCCACTTT.

The CDR3 DNA is TGTGCCAGCAGCTTAGTAGGGCAAGTAACTGAAGCTTTCTTT. Its protein product is CASSLVGQVTEAFF. The V gene is TRBV7-2, the J gene TRBJ1-1; D ambiguous. CDR3 length: 14 amino acids. V dropped 1 base and J dropped 5 bases, with 11 bases sitting between them. CDR1 and CDR2 from the germline V gene are SGHTA and FQGNSA.

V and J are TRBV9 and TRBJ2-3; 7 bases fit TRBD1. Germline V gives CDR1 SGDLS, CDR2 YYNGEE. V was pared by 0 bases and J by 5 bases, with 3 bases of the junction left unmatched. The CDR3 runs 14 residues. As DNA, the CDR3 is TGTGCCAGCAGCGTAGGGGCAGGGGGAGATACGCAGTATTTT. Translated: CASSVGAGGDTQYF.

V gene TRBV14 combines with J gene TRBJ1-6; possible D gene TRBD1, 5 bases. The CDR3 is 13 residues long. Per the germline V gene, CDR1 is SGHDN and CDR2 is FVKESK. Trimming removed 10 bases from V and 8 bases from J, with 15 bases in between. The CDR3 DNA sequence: TGTGCCAACACGGGGGTTTGTGATTCACCCCTCCACTTT. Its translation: CANTGVCDSPLHF.

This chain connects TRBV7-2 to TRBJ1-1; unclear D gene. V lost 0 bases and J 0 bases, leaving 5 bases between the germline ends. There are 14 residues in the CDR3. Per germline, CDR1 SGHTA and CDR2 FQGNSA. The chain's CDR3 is CASSLAGVNTEAFF. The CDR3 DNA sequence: TGTGCCAGCAGCTTAGCGGGAGTGAACACTGAAGCTTTCTTT.

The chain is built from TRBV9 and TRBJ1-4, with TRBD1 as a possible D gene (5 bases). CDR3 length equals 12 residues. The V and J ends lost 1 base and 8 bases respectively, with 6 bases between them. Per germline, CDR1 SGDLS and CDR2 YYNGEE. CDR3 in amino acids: CASSVSGEKLFF. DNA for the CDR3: TGTGCCAGCAGCGTATCAGGGGAAAAACTGTTTTTT.

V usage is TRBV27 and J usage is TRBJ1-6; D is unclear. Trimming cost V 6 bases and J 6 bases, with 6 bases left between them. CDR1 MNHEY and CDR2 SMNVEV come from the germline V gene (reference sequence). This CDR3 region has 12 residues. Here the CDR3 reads CASSPTNSPLHF. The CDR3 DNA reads TGTGCCAGCAGCCCTACTAATTCACCCCTCCACTTT.

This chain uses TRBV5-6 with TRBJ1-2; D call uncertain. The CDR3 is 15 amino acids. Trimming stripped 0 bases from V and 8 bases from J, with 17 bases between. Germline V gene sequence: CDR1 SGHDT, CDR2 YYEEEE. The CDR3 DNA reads TGTGCCAGCAGCTTGGGGTGGGCAGGCCCCAGAGGCTACACCTTC. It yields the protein CASSLGWAGPRGYTF.

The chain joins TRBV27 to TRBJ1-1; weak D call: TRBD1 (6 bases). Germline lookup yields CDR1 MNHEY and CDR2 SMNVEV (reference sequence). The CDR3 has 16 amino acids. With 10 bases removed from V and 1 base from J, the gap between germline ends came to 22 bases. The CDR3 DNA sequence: TGTGCCACCCGTATTACACCTGACAGGCCGAACACTGAAGCTTTCTTT. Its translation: CATRITPDRPNTEAFF.

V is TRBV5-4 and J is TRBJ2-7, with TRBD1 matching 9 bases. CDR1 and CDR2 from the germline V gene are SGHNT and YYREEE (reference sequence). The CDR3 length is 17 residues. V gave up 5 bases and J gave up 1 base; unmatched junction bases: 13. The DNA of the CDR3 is TGTGCCAGCAGACCGGGACAGGGCGGTCCTTCGTCCTACGAGCAGTACTTC. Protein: CASRPGQGGPSSYEQYF.

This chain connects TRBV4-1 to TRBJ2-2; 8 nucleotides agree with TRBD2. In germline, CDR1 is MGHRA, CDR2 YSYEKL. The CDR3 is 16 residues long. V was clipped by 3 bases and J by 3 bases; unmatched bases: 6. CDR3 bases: TGCGCCAGCAGCCAGGTAGCGGGAAGAGACACCGGGGAGCTGTTTTTT. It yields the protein CASSQVAGRDTGELFF.

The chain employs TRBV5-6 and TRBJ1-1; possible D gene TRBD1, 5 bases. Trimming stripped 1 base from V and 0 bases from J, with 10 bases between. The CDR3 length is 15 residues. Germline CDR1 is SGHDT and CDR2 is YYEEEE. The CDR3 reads CASSLSPGMNTEAFF. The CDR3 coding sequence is TGTGCCAGCAGCTTGTCCCCAGGGATGAACACTGAAGCTTTCTTT.

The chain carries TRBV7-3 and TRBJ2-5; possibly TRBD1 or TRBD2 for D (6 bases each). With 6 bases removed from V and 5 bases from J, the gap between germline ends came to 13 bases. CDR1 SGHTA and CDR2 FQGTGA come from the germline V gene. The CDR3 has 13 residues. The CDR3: CASSRGRGETQYF. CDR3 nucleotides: TGTGCCAGCAGTCGGGGGCGAGGGGAGACCCAGTACTTC.

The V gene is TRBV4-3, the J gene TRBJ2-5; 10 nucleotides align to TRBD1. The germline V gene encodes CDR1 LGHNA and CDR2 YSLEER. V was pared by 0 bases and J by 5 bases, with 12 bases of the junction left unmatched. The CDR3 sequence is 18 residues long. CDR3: CASSQDLATGGPGETQYF. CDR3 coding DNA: TGCGCCAGCAGCCAAGATCTTGCGACAGGGGGCCCGGGTGAGACCCAGTACTTC.